The 32 T cell receptor beta chains presented below share a single source sample, sequenced in a study of blood T cell repertoires in COVID-19. Libraries were prepared by immunoSEQ multiplex PCR; TCRdb keeps only in-frame clonotypes and omits some of them. The sample holds over 70,000 clones, around 91% seen once. The sample consisted of peripheral blood. Every receptor here comes from a woman aged 80 or over with active or convalescent COVID-19.

In its sample, this clone was seen a few times. The chain carries TRBV29-1 and TRBJ1-1; TRBD1 aligns across 10 bases. The CDR3 is 13 amino acids. CDR1 and CDR2 from the germline V gene are SQVTM and ANQGSEA. V lost 7 bases, J lost 7 bases, and 9 bases stayed unmatched. The DNA of the CDR3 is TGCAGCGCATCGACAGGGGGCTGGGGTGAAGCTTTCTTT. It specifies CSASTGGWGEAFF.

This chain connects TRBV2 to TRBJ1-5; perhaps TRBD1 as D (6 bases). V was shortened by 7 bases and J by 5 bases, with 18 bases between the two germline ends. The CDR3 is made up of 15 amino acids. Germline V gene data show CDR1 as SNHLY and CDR2 as FYNNEI. The CDR3 loop reads CASNDLRTVDQPQHF. The CDR3 nucleotides read TGTGCCAGCAACGACCTTCGGACAGTCGATCAGCCCCAGCATTTT.

The CDR3 protein is CASSYSYYEETQYF. CDR3 coding DNA: TGTGCCAGCAGTTACTCGTACTATGAAGAGACCCAGTACTTC. This chain links TRBV6-2 or TRBV6-3 with TRBJ2-5; unclear D gene. The length of the CDR3 is 14 residues. Germline values: CDR1 MNHEY, CDR2 SVGEGT. Trimming pared 0 bases from V and 3 bases from J, leaving 8 bases between.

This chain links TRBV29-1 with TRBJ2-1; 8 bases match TRBD2. Germline-derived CDR1 and CDR2 are SQVTM and ANQGSEA. Germline trimming cut 6 bases from V and 1 base from J; bases unmatched to any gene: 8. This CDR3 has 15 residues. In nucleotides, the CDR3 is TGCAGCGTCAGAAGAGTAGCGGGGTCCTACAATGAGCAGTTCTTC. Amino acid sequence: CSVRRVAGSYNEQFF.

This clone occurred a few times. The chain carries TRBV11-2 and TRBJ2-7; the D gene is possibly TRBD1 (5 bases). The CDR3 consists of 13 residues. Trimming took off 3 bases at V and 6 bases at J, with 12 bases between the two ends. The germline V gene encodes CDR1 SGHAT and CDR2 FQNNGV. This chain's CDR3 is CASSFQGFGEQYF. DNA for the CDR3: TGTGCCAGCAGCTTTCAGGGATTCGGCGAGCAGTACTTC.

J is TRBJ2-1 and V is TRBV27; TRBD2 matches 10 bases. The ends lost 6 bases at V and 9 bases at J; junction bases unmatched: 5. The CDR3 has 13 amino acids. Germline V gene data show CDR1 as MNHEY and CDR2 as SMNVEV (reference sequence). Here the CDR3 DNA reads TGTGCCAGCAGATCTAGCGGGAGTCTTGAGCAGTTCTTC. Amino acid sequence: CASRSSGSLEQFF.

The CDR3 DNA follows: TGTGCCAGCTCACCACCGGGTGTAGGGGAAAACTCCTACAATGAGCAGTTCTTC. This encodes CASSPPGVGENSYNEQFF. This sequence joins TRBV18 and TRBJ2-1; the D gene is possibly TRBD1 (5 bases). CDR3 length: 18 amino acids. V dropped 0 bases and J dropped 0 bases, with 15 bases sitting between them. Germline lookup yields CDR1 KGHSH and CDR2 LQKENI.

The V call is TRBV28, the J call TRBJ2-1; 9 bases agree with TRBD2. The germline V gene encodes CDR1 MDHEN and CDR2 SYDVKM. V shed 3 bases and J 8 bases; nucleotides not matched to a gene: 5. The CDR3 is made up of 14 amino acids. The DNA of the CDR3 is TGTGCCAGCAGTTTTATAGCGGGAGTGTATGAGCAGTTCTTC. Amino acids: CASSFIAGVYEQFF.

The gene calls are TRBV3-1 (or the pseudogene TRBV3-2) and TRBJ2-2; D remains unclear. From germline, CDR1 is LGHDT and CDR2 YNNKEL (reference sequence). The CDR3 spans 16 residues. The germline V and J ends were trimmed by 1 base and 1 base, with 10 bases remaining between them. CDR3 sequence: CASSQVARQNTGELFF. CDR3 DNA: TGTGCCAGCAGCCAAGTGGCAAGACAGAACACCGGGGAGCTGTTTTTT.

The rearrangement joins TRBV28 to TRBJ1-1; D uncertain. This CDR3 has 15 amino acids. Germline loops: CDR1 MDHEN, CDR2 SYDVKM. Trimming stripped 6 bases from V and 4 bases from J, with 18 bases between. CDR3 amino acids: CASSPMPSGSTEAFF. As DNA, the CDR3 is TGTGCCAGCAGCCCCATGCCGTCGGGGAGCACTGAAGCTTTCTTT.

The chain is built from TRBV9 and TRBJ2-2, with 9 bases lining up with TRBD2. The ends lost 5 bases at V and 0 bases at J; junction bases unmatched: 14. The CDR3 length is 19 residues. Germline lookup yields CDR1 SGDLS and CDR2 YYNGEE. In DNA form, the CDR3 reads TGTGCCAGCAGTCGCCGTGGGTTTAGCGGGAGTTCGAACACCGGGGAGCTGTTTTTT. Translating it yields CASSRRGFSGSSNTGELFF.

The CDR3 protein is CASSPTGVRTEAFF. CDR3 coding DNA: TGTGCCAGCTCCCCGACAGGGGTGAGGACTGAAGCTTTCTTT. The chain employs TRBV18 and TRBJ1-1; 8 bases align to TRBD1. J was trimmed by 5 bases and V by 6 bases; bases with no gene match: 8. The CDR3 is made up of 14 amino acids. Germline V gives CDR1 KGHSH, CDR2 LQKENI.

This sequence joins TRBV29-1 and TRBJ1-2; tentative D call: TRBD1 (6 bases). Germline-derived CDR1 and CDR2 are SQVTM and ANQGSEA. This CDR3 spans 11 amino acids. Trimming left V 6 bases short and J 5 bases short, with 10 bases between. The CDR3 region has the DNA TGCAGCGTCCAACAGGGTTATGGCTACACCTTC. Translating it yields CSVQQGYGYTF.

The chain carries TRBV28 and TRBJ1-1; perhaps TRBD1 as D (6 bases). The germline CDR1 and CDR2 sequences are MDHEN and SYDVKM. V lost 2 bases and J lost 1, with 11 bases in between. The CDR3 spans 15 residues. CDR3 protein: CASSLGTPTNTEAFF. In DNA, the CDR3 is TGTGCCAGCAGTTTAGGGACACCTACGAACACTGAAGCTTTCTTT.

The chain couples TRBV7-2 to TRBJ2-7; D gene ambiguous. The CDR3 consists of 15 residues. V was clipped by 1 base and J by 2 bases, with 12 bases between them. CDR1 SGHTA and CDR2 FQGNSA come from the germline V gene. CDR3 DNA sequence: TGTGCCAGCAGCTTAGGGCGGCAAACTCCCTACGAGCAGTACTTC. Protein sequence: CASSLGRQTPYEQYF.

The rearrangement uses TRBV2 and TRBJ1-6; D is ambiguous. V was clipped by 7 bases and J by 9 bases, with 13 bases between them. The CDR3 has 13 residues. Germline lookup yields CDR1 SNHLY and CDR2 FYNNEI. DNA of the CDR3: TGTGCCAGCAAAAAGGACTCCCTTTCACCCCTCCACTTT. It specifies CASKKDSLSPLHF. Using reference TRBV2 and TRBJ1-6 for the parts outside the CDR3, the full variable domain is EPEVTQTPSHQVTQMGQEVILRCVPISNHLYFYWYRQILGQKVEFLVSFYNNEISEKSEIFDDQFSVERPDGSNFTLKIRSTKLEDSAMYFCASKKDSLSPLHFGNGTRLTVT.

This chain connects TRBV9 to TRBJ2-1, with 8 nucleotides matching TRBD1. V dropped 0 bases and J dropped 9; count of bases not matched to a gene: 5. The CDR3 consists of 14 residues. Looked up from germline, CDR1 is SGDLS and CDR2 is YYNGEE. CDR3 residues: CASSVGRGTGEQFF. CDR3 coding DNA: TGTGCCAGCAGCGTAGGTCGGGGGACAGGTGAGCAGTTCTTC.

The rearrangement joins TRBV28 to TRBJ1-2; 9 bases are shared with TRBD1. Germline CDR1 reads MDHEN; CDR2 reads SYDVKM. The CDR3 totals 14 residues. The trim removed 3 bases at V and 8 bases at J, leaving 7 bases unmatched. The CDR3 region has the DNA TGTGCCAGCAGTTTTGGGACAGGGTCCTTCGGCTACACCTTC. The encoded protein is CASSFGTGSFGYTF.

The chain recombines TRBV11-3 with TRBJ1-3; D is perhaps TRBD1 (6 bases). Trimming pared 5 bases from V and 2 bases from J, leaving 10 bases between. Germline V gives CDR1 SGHNT, CDR2 YENEEA. The CDR3 runs to 14 residues. The CDR3 region has the DNA TGTGCCAGCAGCCAGGGACAAACTGGAAACACCATATATTTT. This codes for CASSQGQTGNTIYF.

The table lists this clone with a count of one. This chain joins TRBV18 and TRBJ2-1, with 7 bases fitting TRBD1. The germline CDR1 and CDR2 sequences are KGHSH and LQKENI. V lost 2 bases to trimming and J lost 10 bases; unmatched junction nucleotides: 8. CDR3 length: 14 amino acids. The CDR3 spells CASSPNTGDREQFF. The CDR3 DNA is TGTGCCAGCTCACCAAACACAGGGGATAGGGAGCAGTTCTTC.

V is TRBV2 and J is TRBJ2-3; D is possibly TRBD2 (5 bases). The CDR3 runs 12 residues. Germline values: CDR1 SNHLY, CDR2 FYNNEI. Trimming took off 6 bases at V and 5 bases at J, with 9 bases between the two ends. As DNA, the CDR3 is TGTGCCAGCAGCGGTCGGGGAGATACGCAGTATTTT. It codes for CASSGRGDTQYF. Drawing the rest from reference TRBV2 and TRBJ2-3, the complete variable domain is EPEVTQTPSHQVTQMGQEVILRCVPISNHLYFYWYRQILGQKVEFLVSFYNNEISEKSEIFDDQFSVERPDGSNFTLKIRSTKLEDSAMYFCASSGRGDTQYFGPGTRLTVL.

This clone was seen just once. The chain employs TRBV30 and TRBJ2-7; D might be TRBD1 (7 bases). The length of the CDR3 is 14 residues. The germline gives CDR1 GTSNPN, CDR2 SVGIG (reference sequence). The V gene lost 5 bases and the J gene lost 3 bases, with 17 bases spanning the gap. CDR3: CAWSKGQGGYEQYF. Written as DNA, the CDR3 is TGTGCCTGGTCCAAAGGGCAGGGGGGCTACGAGCAGTACTTC.

V gene TRBV9 combines with J gene TRBJ2-1; maybe TRBD2 (6 bases). This CDR3 contains 19 residues. The germline gives CDR1 SGDLS, CDR2 YYNGEE. Trimming removed 0 bases from V and 9 bases from J, with 28 bases in between. This CDR3 is CASSVEGLGRGGLSLEQFF. The CDR3 DNA reads TGTGCCAGCAGCGTAGAAGGCCTAGGTAGGGGAGGCCTATCCCTTGAGCAGTTCTTC.

The chain recombines TRBV6-5 with TRBJ1-3; TRBD1 might be the D (5 bases). The CDR3 is made up of 15 amino acids. Per germline, CDR1 MNHEY and CDR2 SVGAGI. V lost 4 bases and J lost 1, with 11 bases in between. The CDR3 nucleotides read TGTGCCAGCAGTTTGGGGGGGTTTTCTGGAAACACCATATATTTT. This codes for CASSLGGFSGNTIYF.

The chain joins TRBV28 to TRBJ1-3; 9 nucleotides align to TRBD1. In germline, CDR1 is MDHEN, CDR2 SYDVKM. V dropped 8 bases and J dropped 2; count of bases not matched to a gene: 10. There are 16 residues in the CDR3. The chain's CDR3 is CASRGTGFPAGNTIYF. The CDR3, as DNA: TGTGCCAGCCGCGGGACAGGGTTCCCAGCTGGAAACACCATATATTTT. The entire variable domain, with the rest obtained from reference TRBV28 and TRBJ1-3, is as follows: DVKVTQSSRYLVKRTGEKVFLECVQDMDHENMFWYRQDPGLGLRLIYFSYDVKMKEKGDIPEGYSVSREKKERFSLILESASTNQTSMYLCASRGTGFPAGNTIYFGEGSWLTVV.

J is TRBJ2-5 and V is TRBV10-3; TRBD1 might be the D (7 bases). V was shortened by 3 bases and J by 5 bases, with 13 bases between the two germline ends. CDR1 and CDR2 (germline): ENHRY, SYGVKD. The CDR3 has 14 amino acids. The CDR3 sequence: CAISDPTGTETQYF. The CDR3 DNA sequence: TGTGCCATCAGTGACCCGACAGGGACTGAGACCCAGTACTTC.

This chain connects TRBV28 to TRBJ1-1; a weak D match, TRBD1 (5 bases). The CDR3 covers 13 residues. The germline V and J ends were trimmed by 2 bases and 13 bases, with 17 bases remaining between them. Germline V gene sequence: CDR1 MDHEN, CDR2 SYDVKM. The CDR3 reads CASSLDSTLLGFF. In DNA, the CDR3 is TGTGCCAGCAGTTTAGACAGCACCTTATTAGGTTTCTTT. Using reference TRBV28 and TRBJ1-1 for the parts outside the CDR3, the full variable domain is DVKVTQSSRYLVKRTGEKVFLECVQDMDHENMFWYRQDPGLGLRLIYFSYDVKMKEKGDIPEGYSVSREKKERFSLILESASTNQTSMYLCASSLDSTLLGFFGQGTRLTVV.

This chain links TRBV19 with TRBJ2-5; TRBD2 matches 14 bases. This CDR3 is built from 16 residues. V lost 3 bases and J lost 5; bases outside the gene matches: 5. Germline V gives CDR1 LNHDA, CDR2 SQIVND (reference sequence). CDR3 loop: CASSIGTSGSMETQYF. The CDR3 coding sequence is TGTGCCAGTAGTATTGGGACTAGCGGGAGCATGGAGACCCAGTACTTC.

This clone came up once. This rearrangement joins TRBV4-1 to TRBJ1-1; 9 nucleotides line up with TRBD1. The CDR3 runs to 17 residues. The ends lost 3 bases at V and 0 bases at J; junction bases unmatched: 8. The germline V gene encodes CDR1 MGHRA and CDR2 YSYEKL. CDR3 DNA: TGCGCCAGCAGCCATCTCGGACAGGGGACCCTGAACACTGAAGCTTTCTTT. Protein: CASSHLGQGTLNTEAFF.

The CDR3, as DNA: TGTGCCAGCAGCTATTATACAGGGTCTTTTGGAAACACCATATATTTT. Its protein product is CASSYYTGSFGNTIYF. The chain joins TRBV7-9 to TRBJ1-3; D is possibly TRBD1 (6 bases). CDR1 is SEHNR and CDR2 is FQNEAQ in the germline V gene (reference sequence). Trimming removed 4 bases from V and 3 bases from J, with 16 bases in between. The CDR3 extends over 16 amino acids.

The count of this clone is one. The chain carries TRBV4-1 and TRBJ2-7, with D unclear. Trimming removed 7 bases at V and 2 bases at J, with 3 bases between. The length of the CDR3 is 10 residues. CDR1 and CDR2 from the germline V gene are MGHRA and YSYEKL. The CDR3 DNA sequence: TGCGCCAGCACTACCTACGAGCAGTACTTC. Translated: CASTTYEQYF.

Only one count was recorded for this clone. The V and J genes are TRBV3-1 (or the pseudogene TRBV3-2) and TRBJ2-5, with 12 positions matching TRBD2. V was clipped by 5 bases and J by 4 bases; unmatched bases: 5. Germline CDR1 LGHDT, CDR2 YNNKEL (reference sequence). This CDR3 region has 15 residues. CDR3 in amino acids: CASSALAGGLETQYF. The CDR3 DNA reads as TGTGCCAGCAGCGCGCTAGCGGGAGGGTTAGAGACCCAGTACTTC.